What follows are 10 T cell receptor beta chains derived from one specimen sequenced in a study of T-cell reconstitution after alpha-beta-depleted transplantation in children. Unique molecular identifiers were used to barcode this TCRbeta library. TCRdb used MiXCR to reprocess the PCR reads, holding one entry per CDR3 protein. Among about a million distinct CDR3 sequences, about 29% were seen once, and the ten largest hold over 25%. Sequenced here: PBMCs, mostly from graft donor cells, sampled 360 days after TCRalphabeta/CD19-depleted stem cell transplant. Every receptor here comes from a boy in the first two years of life who had a stem cell transplant for SCID, so the T cells may come from the graft donor.

The chain joins TRBV7-8 to TRBJ1-2; D is possibly TRBD1 (6 bases). The germline CDR1 and CDR2 sequences are SGHVS and FQNEAQ. This CDR3 is 15 amino acids long. V lost 3 bases, J lost 4 bases, and 15 bases lay in between. The CDR3 DNA reads TGTGCCAGCAGCTTTAGCTCCGGACAGAGCTATGGCTACACCTTC. Its translation is CASSFSSGQSYGYTF.

Here the CDR3 reads CASSRNGQGALDTQYF. CDR3 coding DNA: TGTGCCAGCAGTAGAAACGGACAGGGGGCTTTAGATACGCAGTATTTT. The J gene is TRBJ2-3, the V gene TRBV27; 11 positions agree with TRBD1. The germline gives CDR1 MNHEY, CDR2 SMNVEV (reference sequence). The CDR3 totals 16 residues. V gave up 5 bases and J gave up 5 bases; unmatched junction bases: 9.

The gene calls are TRBV28 and TRBJ2-1; weak D call: TRBD2 (5 bases). This CDR3 is built from 17 residues. Germline assignment: CDR1 MDHEN and CDR2 SYDVKM. V was cut by 3 bases and J by 0 bases, with 15 bases left in between. As DNA, the CDR3 is TGTGCCAGCAGTTTTCCTAGCAGTTCACCCTCCTACAATGAGCAGTTCTTC. Amino acid sequence: CASSFPSSSPSYNEQFF.

The J gene is TRBJ2-7, the V gene TRBV7-9, with D perhaps given as TRBD1 or TRBD2 (5 bases each). Germline V gene sequence: CDR1 SEHNR, CDR2 FQNEAQ (reference sequence). Trimming took off 5 bases at V and 4 bases at J, with 21 bases between the two ends. The CDR3 has 16 amino acids. The CDR3 nucleotides are TGTGCCAGCAGCCACGGGGAGAAAGAGAGGGGTTACGAGCAGTACTTC. As protein: CASSHGEKERGYEQYF.

This clonotype was seen once. V usage is TRBV6-1 and J usage is TRBJ2-5, with 11 bases aligning to TRBD2. CDR3 length: 15 residues. Per the germline V gene, CDR1 is MNHNS and CDR2 is SASEGT. V was clipped by 6 bases and J by 2 bases; unmatched bases: 5. CDR3 DNA sequence: TGTGCCAGCAGCAGGACTAGCGGGCATCAAGAGACCCAGTACTTC. It encodes CASSRTSGHQETQYF.

The rearrangement joins TRBV20-1 to TRBJ2-7, with TRBD2 identical over 11 bases. This CDR3 has 17 amino acids. The germline gives CDR1 DFQATT, CDR2 SNEGSKA (reference sequence). With V trimmed by 3 bases and J by 3 bases, 13 bases remained unmatched. The chain's CDR3 is CSASPPTGTSGYYEQYF. The DNA of the CDR3 is TGCAGTGCTAGTCCCCCCACCGGGACTAGCGGATACTACGAGCAGTACTTC.

This clonotype was seen only a few times. The gene calls are TRBV10-3 and TRBJ1-6; TRBD1 agrees at 7 bases. Per germline, CDR1 ENHRY and CDR2 SYGVKD. The ends lost 2 bases at V and 7 bases at J; junction bases unmatched: 5. The CDR3 consists of 15 residues. The CDR3 sequence: CAISEEGAENSPLHF. The CDR3 region has the DNA TGTGCCATCAGTGAGGAGGGGGCGGAGAATTCACCCCTCCACTTT.

The table lists this clonotype with a few counts. The chain is built from TRBV28 and TRBJ2-6, with D tentatively TRBD1 or TRBD2 (5 bases each). V dropped 5 bases and J dropped 0 bases, with 14 bases sitting between them. The CDR3 extends over 17 amino acids. Looked up from germline, CDR1 is MDHEN and CDR2 is SYDVKM. The CDR3 DNA is TGTGCCAGCAGTGAACGGGACGGTTTCTCTGGGGCCAACGTCCTGACTTTC. Amino acids: CASSERDGFSGANVLTF.

The chain has TRBV28 and TRBJ2-7; the D is unclear. CDR1 MDHEN and CDR2 SYDVKM come from the germline V gene. The CDR3 extends over 13 amino acids. V was trimmed by 8 bases and J by 2 bases, leaving 13 bases between them. CDR3 sequence reads: CASRWAPTYEQYF. CDR3 sequence (DNA): TGTGCCAGCCGGTGGGCTCCGACCTACGAGCAGTACTTC.

The chain uses TRBV5-1 and TRBJ1-1, with D maybe TRBD1 (6 bases). The germline V gene encodes CDR1 SGHRS and CDR2 YFSETQ. This CDR3 is 15 amino acids long. V lost 4 bases, J lost 4 bases, and 17 bases lay in between. The CDR3 DNA reads as TGCGCCAGCAGCGTCCAGGGGACTAAGGGCACTGAAGCTTTCTTT. Residues: CASSVQGTKGTEAFF. The whole variable domain, filled in from reference TRBV5-1 and TRBJ1-1, reads KAGVTQTPRYLIKTRGQQVTLSCSPISGHRSVSWYQQTPGQGLQFLFEYFSETQRNKGNFPGRFSGRQFSNSRSEMNVSTLELGDSALYLCASSVQGTKGTEAFFGQGTRLTVV.